The 4 T cell receptor beta chains reported below all come from one sample, sequenced in a study of blood T cells in healthy people across ages. A second about 6 to 12 cycle PCR used barcoded and J-beta primers. MiXCR, run by TCRdb on the 5' RACE reads, gives a single entry per CDR3 protein. The data show 800,000 to 950,000 distinct CDR3 sequences, about 34% seen once. Source material: blood. These TCRs come from a man aged 18-30 years in good health.

In regard to this clonotype: One junction end does not reproduce the germline sequence, and a read error may be involved. The chain's CDR3 is CASRRTGSSYNPPLHF. The DNA for the CDR3 is TGTGCCAGCAGACGGACAGGGAGCTCCTATAATCCACCCCTCCACTTT. The genes are TRBV12-3 or TRBV12-4 and TRBJ1-6; 8 bases map to TRBD1. CDR3 length: 16 amino acids.

This clonotype was seen more than once but under ten times. The chain is built from TRBV10-3 and TRBJ1-6, with D hard to call. Germline CDR1 is ENHRY and CDR2 is SYGVKD. V was shortened by 0 bases and J by 6 bases, with 9 bases between the two germline ends. The CDR3 runs 15 residues. The CDR3 spells CAISESGSGNSPLHF. CDR3 bases: TGTGCCATCAGTGAGTCGGGATCTGGTAATTCACCCCTCCACTTT.

In the case of this clonotype: This may be a read error, as it is one base from a much larger clone. V is TRBV4-3 and J is TRBJ2-7; TRBD2 might be the D (6 bases). CDR3 length: 16 amino acids. CDR1 is LGHNA, CDR2 YSLEER, per germline. Between the trimmed V and J ends, which lost 0 bases and 7 bases, there was a span of 19 bases. The CDR3 DNA sequence: TGCGCCAGCAGCCAAGACGGTAGGGGACTCGTCAATGAGCAGTACTTC. The encoded protein is CASSQDGRGLVNEQYF.

About this clonotype itself: It may be a read error: a sequence one base away is much more abundant. This CDR3 is CASSLQGDDGYTF. The DNA of the CDR3 is TGCGCCAGCAGCCTTCAGGGGGACGATGGCTACACCTTC. The rearrangement joins TRBV4-1 to TRBJ1-2, with 7 bases matching TRBD1. With 4 bases clipped from V and 6 bases from J, the junction kept 5 bases outside the gene matches. The germline V gene has CDR1 MGHRA and CDR2 YSYEKL. The CDR3 is 13 amino acids.